Here is one T cell receptor (beta chain) with its context. Its specificity is not known. After removal of 3 bases from V and 7 bases from J, the junction contained 11 bases not matched to a gene. The germline CDR1 and CDR2 sequences are LGHNT and FRNRAP. CDR3 length: 16 amino acids. This sample was taken from a study of cytomegalovirus exposure and HLA in healthy donors. Study-wide points: Earlier analysis yielded a pattern in which most TCR beta V segments were productive about 90% or about 30% of the time.

PCR amplification relied on 60 Vbeta primers (plus 13 Jbeta primers). The table came from immunoSEQ multiplex PCR; TCRdb's copy has only in-frame clones and leaves some out. This sample has 99,000 or so clones; around 80% occur once, and the top ten carry roughly 3.5%. Sequencing input: PBMCs. This receptor was taken from a male donor in good health and CMV-seropositive. The chain has TRBV12-5 and TRBJ1-5; TRBD1 agrees at 8 bases. The CDR3 here is CASGLVLGQGAQPQHF. The CDR3 region has the DNA TGTGCTAGTGGTTTAGTTTTGGGGCAGGGGGCACAGCCCCAGCATTTT.